The 20 T cell receptor beta chains reported below all come from one sample, sequenced in a study of OX40 agonist ivuxolimab in advanced cancers. Measured with immunoSEQ multiplex PCR; TCRdb has only the in-frame clones, and not every one. This sample carries around 60,000 clones, roughly 80% of them seen once, and the ten largest clones take approximately 1.1%. Sequencing was performed on CD4+ or CD8+ T cells sorted from blood, taken in a trial of the OX40 agonist ivuxolimab. These receptors all stem from an adult with an advanced solid tumor such as melanoma, head and neck, liver or kidney cancer.

V is TRBV6-1 and J is TRBJ1-2; no firm D call. Trimming removed 2 bases from V and 2 bases from J, with 12 bases in between. The CDR3 covers 15 residues. From germline, CDR1 is MNHNS and CDR2 SASEGT. This chain's CDR3 is CASSEYQTGNYGYTF. The CDR3 DNA reads as TGTGCCAGCAGTGAATATCAGACTGGAAACTATGGCTACACCTTC.

The chain has TRBV11-2 and TRBJ2-1; 13 bases agree with TRBD2. CDR1 SGHAT and CDR2 FQNNGV come from the germline V gene. This CDR3 region has 16 residues. The ends lost 5 bases at V and 7 bases at J; junction bases unmatched: 8. The CDR3 DNA reads TGTGCCAGCAGCCTACTAGCGGGAGGGCCGAGTAATGAGCAGTTCTTC. It yields the protein CASSLLAGGPSNEQFF.

The chain employs TRBV6-6 and TRBJ2-5; 9 nucleotides match TRBD2. CDR1 and CDR2 from the germline V gene are MNHNY and SVGAGI (reference sequence). This CDR3 has 15 amino acids. V was clipped by 2 bases and J by 3 bases; unmatched bases: 4. CDR3 DNA: TGTGCCAGCAGTTACAGCGGGAGGAGGGAAGAGACCCAGTACTTC. Residues: CASSYSGRREETQYF.

The V and J genes are TRBV7-9 and TRBJ1-5; 11 nucleotides line up with TRBD1. The CDR3 loop spans 15 amino acids. J gave up 2 bases and V 8 bases, and 5 bases lay outside the gene matches. Per the germline V gene, CDR1 is SEHNR and CDR2 is FQNEAQ (reference sequence). The CDR3 spells CASGQGAWGNQPQHF. In nucleotides, the CDR3 is TGTGCCAGCGGACAGGGGGCATGGGGCAATCAGCCCCAGCATTTT.

This chain connects TRBV5-1 to TRBJ1-2; D may be TRBD1 (5 bases). There are 14 residues in the CDR3. CDR1 is SGHRS and CDR2 is YFSETQ in the germline V gene. Between the trimmed V and J ends, which lost 4 bases and 3 bases, there was a span of 13 bases. The CDR3 nucleotides read TGCGCCAGCAGCGTTAACCGGGACCACTATGGCTACACCTTC. This sequence encodes CASSVNRDHYGYTF.

The J gene is TRBJ1-2, the V gene TRBV2, with a possible D match to TRBD1 (5 bases). V was trimmed by 2 bases and J by 5 bases, leaving 18 bases between them. Germline loops: CDR1 SNHLY, CDR2 FYNNEI. CDR3 length: 16 residues. This CDR3 is CASSENLAYGAYGYTF. The CDR3 nucleotides read TGTGCCAGCAGTGAAAATTTGGCGTACGGGGCGTATGGCTACACCTTC. Supplemented by reference TRBV2 and TRBJ1-2, the full variable domain reads EPEVTQTPSHQVTQMGQEVILRCVPISNHLYFYWYRQILGQKVEFLVSFYNNEISEKSEIFDDQFSVERPDGSNFTLKIRSTKLEDSAMYFCASSENLAYGAYGYTFGSGTRLTVV.

This clone appeared once. The chain uses TRBV5-1 and TRBJ1-2; 7 bases are a match to TRBD1. CDR3 length: 15 residues. With 0 bases clipped from V and 0 bases from J, the junction kept 2 bases outside the gene matches. CDR1 SGHRS and CDR2 YFSETQ come from the germline V gene. DNA for the CDR3: TGCGCCAGCAGCTTGGGACAGGGAGCTAACTATGGCTACACCTTC. Translation gives CASSLGQGANYGYTF.

This clone was recorded a few times. This sequence joins TRBV29-1 and TRBJ1-1, with unresolved D. In germline, CDR1 is SQVTM, CDR2 ANQGSEA. This CDR3 is 11 amino acids long. V shed 5 bases and J shed 6 bases, with 10 bases lying between them. CDR3 sequence reads: CSVFARAEAFF. CDR3 in DNA: TGCAGCGTTTTTGCGCGGGCTGAAGCTTTCTTT.

The rearrangement links TRBV7-3 to TRBJ1-1, with D hard to call. V was cut by 1 base and J by 0 bases, with 6 bases left in between. The length of the CDR3 is 14 residues. Germline V gene lookup returns CDR1 SGHTA and CDR2 FQGTGA. The CDR3, as DNA: TGTGCCAGCAGCTTAAATTCGGTGAACACTGAAGCTTTCTTT. Residues: CASSLNSVNTEAFF.

The rearrangement joins TRBV11-2 to TRBJ2-1; a weak D match, TRBD1 (6 bases). This CDR3 region has 18 residues. Germline assignment: CDR1 SGHAT and CDR2 FQNNGV. Deletions cut 3 bases from V and 5 bases from J, with 23 bases between. The CDR3 DNA follows: TGTGCCAGCAGCTTTAGTTTCCCCGGGACCAGGGGAGACAATGAGCAGTTCTTC. It codes for CASSFSFPGTRGDNEQFF.

This sequence joins TRBV5-1 and TRBJ1-5; 7 positions match TRBD1. Germline CDR1 and CDR2: SGHRS and YFSETQ. The CDR3 sequence is 16 residues long. The ends lost 3 bases at V and 0 bases at J; junction bases unmatched: 6. The CDR3 sequence is CASSSGTADSNQPQHF. CDR3 bases: TGCGCCAGCAGCTCCGGGACAGCAGATAGCAATCAGCCCCAGCATTTT.

V is TRBV11-2 and J is TRBJ1-6; D not certain. The germline CDR1 and CDR2 sequences are SGHAT and FQNNGV. This CDR3 has 14 residues. V was clipped by 1 base and J by 9 bases, with 10 bases between them. The CDR3 is CASSLGTPLSPLHF. Here the CDR3 DNA reads TGTGCCAGCAGCTTAGGGACCCCACTTTCACCCCTCCACTTT.

The V call is TRBV6-5, the J call TRBJ2-5; 7 bases line up with TRBD1. With 6 bases clipped from V and 4 bases from J, the junction kept 8 bases outside the gene matches. The CDR3 length is 14 residues. The germline CDR1 and CDR2 sequences are MNHEY and SVGAGI. In DNA form, the CDR3 reads TGTGCCAGCAGCCTTGGACAGGCTTTAGAGACCCAGTACTTC. Its translation is CASSLGQALETQYF.

V gene TRBV11-3 combines with J gene TRBJ1-2; 12 nucleotides line up with TRBD1. J lost 2 bases, V lost 5 bases, and 6 bases had no gene match. CDR3 length: 16 residues. Germline V gene sequence: CDR1 SGHNT, CDR2 YENEEA. The chain's CDR3 is CASSLTGTGGNYGYTF. DNA of the CDR3: TGTGCCAGCAGCCTTACCGGGACAGGGGGCAACTATGGCTACACCTTC.

The chain recombines TRBV19 with TRBJ2-7; no clear D. The CDR3 has 15 amino acids. The V and J ends lost 3 bases and 0 bases respectively, with 12 bases between them. Looked up from germline, CDR1 is LNHDA and CDR2 is SQIVND (reference sequence). Here the CDR3 reads CASSMPGSFSYEQYF. Here the CDR3 DNA reads TGTGCCAGTAGTATGCCAGGATCCTTCTCCTACGAGCAGTACTTC.

V usage is TRBV19 and J usage is TRBJ2-7; D unclear. V shed 5 bases and J shed 2 bases, with 10 bases lying between them. The CDR3 is 13 amino acids. CDR1 and CDR2 (germline): LNHDA, SQIVND (reference sequence). The CDR3 region has the DNA TGTGCCAGTAGTCCCCAGATGACCTACGAGCAGTACTTC. Translated, it gives CASSPQMTYEQYF.

This sequence joins TRBV2 and TRBJ2-5; D gene unclear. Germline V gives CDR1 SNHLY, CDR2 FYNNEI. The CDR3 loop spans 12 amino acids. Between the trimmed V and J ends, which lost 3 bases and 1 base, there was a span of 3 bases. The CDR3 protein is CASSEGQETQYF. In DNA form, the CDR3 reads TGTGCCAGCAGTGAGGGCCAAGAGACCCAGTACTTC.

The rearrangement links TRBV29-1 to TRBJ2-3; TRBD2 is a possible D gene (6 bases). Trimming removed 4 bases from V and 4 bases from J, with 18 bases in between. Germline V CDR1 and CDR2: SQVTM, ANQGSEA. The CDR3 sequence is 15 residues long. CDR3 sequence (DNA): TGCAGCGTTGGTGTCGCGGGAACCGGCCCAGATACGCAGTATTTT. This encodes CSVGVAGTGPDTQYF.

This clone was detected only once. Written as DNA, the CDR3 is TGCGCCAGCAGGCCCGGACAGGGATTTCCTGAAGCTTTCTTT. This gives the protein CASRPGQGFPEAFF. The chain is built from TRBV5-1 and TRBJ1-1; 8 positions agree with TRBD1. The length of the CDR3 is 14 residues. Germline V gives CDR1 SGHRS, CDR2 YFSETQ. The V gene end was trimmed by 5 bases and the J gene end by 6 bases; junction bases not matched to a gene: 9.

The chain employs TRBV6-6 and TRBJ1-1, with unresolved D. The germline V gene encodes CDR1 MNHNY and CDR2 SVGAGI (reference sequence). The V end was cut by 6 bases, the J end by 0 bases, with 14 bases between. The CDR3 is made up of 15 amino acids. The DNA for the CDR3 is TGTGCCAGCAGGGAGAGCCAGCCAATGAACACTGAAGCTTTCTTT. It specifies CASRESQPMNTEAFF.